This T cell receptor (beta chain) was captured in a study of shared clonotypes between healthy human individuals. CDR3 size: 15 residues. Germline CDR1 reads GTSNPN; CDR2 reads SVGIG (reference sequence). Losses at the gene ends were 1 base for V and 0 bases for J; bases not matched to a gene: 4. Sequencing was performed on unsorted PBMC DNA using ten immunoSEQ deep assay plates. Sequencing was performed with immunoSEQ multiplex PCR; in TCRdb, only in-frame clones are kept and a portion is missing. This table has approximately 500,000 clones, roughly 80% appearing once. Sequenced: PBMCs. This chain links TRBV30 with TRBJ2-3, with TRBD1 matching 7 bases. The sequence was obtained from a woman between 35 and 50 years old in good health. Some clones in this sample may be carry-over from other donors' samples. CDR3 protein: CAWSGTGPSTDTQYF. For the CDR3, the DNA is TGTGCCTGGAGTGGGACAGGACCAAGCACAGATACGCAGTATTTT. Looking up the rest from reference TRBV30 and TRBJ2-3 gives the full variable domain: SQTIHQWPATLVQPVGSPLSLECTVEGTSNPNLYWYRQAAGRGLQLLFYSVGIGQISSEVPQNLSASRPQDRQFILSSKKLLLSDSGFYLCAWSGTGPSTDTQYFGPGTRLTVL.